This record covers a single TCR beta chain. The antigen remains unidentified. The germline gives CDR1 SGHTA, CDR2 FQGNSA. V was clipped by 1 base and J by 0 bases, with 7 bases between them. This CDR3 region has 15 residues. Some clones are missing from TCRdb's copy, which holds only in-frame ones; the method was immunoSEQ multiplex PCR. The sample has 170,000 or so clones; about 86% are singletons. The data were obtained in a study of cytomegalovirus exposure and HLA in healthy donors. Findings and limits, study-wide: Many donors carried some public TCRs, although rarity characterized most TCR sequences.

This receptor was identified in a woman aged 18-30 years in good health and CMV-seropositive. The chain uses TRBV7-2 and TRBJ1-5; D gene ambiguous. Material: PBMCs. The CDR3 sequence: CASSLEKHSNQPQHF. Written as DNA, the CDR3 is TGTGCCAGCAGCTTAGAGAAACATAGCAATCAGCCCCAGCATTTT.